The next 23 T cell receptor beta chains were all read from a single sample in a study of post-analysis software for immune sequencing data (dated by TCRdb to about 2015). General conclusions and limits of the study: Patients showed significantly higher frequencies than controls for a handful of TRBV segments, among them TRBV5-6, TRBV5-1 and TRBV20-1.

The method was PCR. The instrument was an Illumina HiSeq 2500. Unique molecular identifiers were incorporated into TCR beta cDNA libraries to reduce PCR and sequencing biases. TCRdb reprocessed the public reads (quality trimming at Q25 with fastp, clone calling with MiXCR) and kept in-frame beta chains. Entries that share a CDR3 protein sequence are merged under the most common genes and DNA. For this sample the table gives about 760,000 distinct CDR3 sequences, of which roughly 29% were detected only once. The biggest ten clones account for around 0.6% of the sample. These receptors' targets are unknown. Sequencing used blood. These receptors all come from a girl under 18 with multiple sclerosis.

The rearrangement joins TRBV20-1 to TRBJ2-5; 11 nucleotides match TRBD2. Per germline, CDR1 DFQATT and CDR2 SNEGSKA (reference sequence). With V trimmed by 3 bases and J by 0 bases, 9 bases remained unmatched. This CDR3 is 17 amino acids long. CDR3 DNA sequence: TGCAGTGCTAGTGCCGGGACTAGCGGATCCTACCAAGAGACCCAGTACTTC. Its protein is CSASAGTSGSYQETQYF.

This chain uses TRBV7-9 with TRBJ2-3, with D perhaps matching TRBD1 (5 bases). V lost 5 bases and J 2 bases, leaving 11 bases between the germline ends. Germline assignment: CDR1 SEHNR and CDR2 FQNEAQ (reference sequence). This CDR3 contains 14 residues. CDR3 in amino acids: CASSADSYTDTQYF. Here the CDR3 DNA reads TGTGCCAGCAGCGCCGACAGCTACACAGATACGCAGTATTTT. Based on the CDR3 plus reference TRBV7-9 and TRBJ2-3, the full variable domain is DTGVSQNPRHKITKRGQNVTFRCDPISEHNRLYWYRQTLGQGPEFLTYFQNEAQLEKSRLLSDRFSAERPKGSFSTLEIQRTEQGDSAMYLCASSADSYTDTQYFGPGTRLTVL.

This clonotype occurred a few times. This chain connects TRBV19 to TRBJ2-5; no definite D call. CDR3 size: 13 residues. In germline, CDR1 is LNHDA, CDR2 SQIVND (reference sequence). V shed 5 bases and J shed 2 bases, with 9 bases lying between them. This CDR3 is CASSGPDQETQYF. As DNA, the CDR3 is TGTGCCAGTAGTGGGCCAGATCAAGAGACCCAGTACTTC. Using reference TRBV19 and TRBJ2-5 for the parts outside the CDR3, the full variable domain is DGGITQSPKYLFRKEGQNVTLSCEQNLNHDAMYWYRQDPGQGLRLIYYSQIVNDFQKGDIAEGYSVSREKKESFPLTVTSAQKNPTAFYLCASSGPDQETQYFGPGTRLLVL.

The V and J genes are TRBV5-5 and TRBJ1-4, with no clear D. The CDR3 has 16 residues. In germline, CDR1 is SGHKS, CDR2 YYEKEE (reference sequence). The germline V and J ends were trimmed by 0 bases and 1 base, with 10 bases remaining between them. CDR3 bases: TGTGCCAGCAGCTTGGATGGTGGGGTAACTAATGAAAAACTGTTTTTT. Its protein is CASSLDGGVTNEKLFF.

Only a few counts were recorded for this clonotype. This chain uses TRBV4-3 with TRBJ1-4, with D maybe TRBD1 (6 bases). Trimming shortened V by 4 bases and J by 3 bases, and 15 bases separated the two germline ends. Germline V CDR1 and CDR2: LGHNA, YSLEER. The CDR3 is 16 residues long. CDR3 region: CASSPKPTGANEKLFF. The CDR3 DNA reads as TGCGCCAGCAGCCCGAAGCCGACAGGCGCTAATGAAAAACTGTTTTTT.

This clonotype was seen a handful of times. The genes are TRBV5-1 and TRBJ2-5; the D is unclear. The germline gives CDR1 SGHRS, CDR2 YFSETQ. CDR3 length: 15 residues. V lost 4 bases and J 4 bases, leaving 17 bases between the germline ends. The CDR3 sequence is CASSPRLASGETQYF. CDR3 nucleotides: TGCGCCAGCAGCCCCCGGCTGGCGAGTGGAGAGACCCAGTACTTC.

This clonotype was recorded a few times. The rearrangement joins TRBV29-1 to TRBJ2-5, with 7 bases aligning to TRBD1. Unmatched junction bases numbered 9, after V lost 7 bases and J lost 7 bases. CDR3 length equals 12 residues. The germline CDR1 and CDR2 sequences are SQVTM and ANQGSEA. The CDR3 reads CSAQRGLGTQYF. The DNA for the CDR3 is TGCAGCGCCCAGAGGGGGCTGGGGACCCAGTACTTC.

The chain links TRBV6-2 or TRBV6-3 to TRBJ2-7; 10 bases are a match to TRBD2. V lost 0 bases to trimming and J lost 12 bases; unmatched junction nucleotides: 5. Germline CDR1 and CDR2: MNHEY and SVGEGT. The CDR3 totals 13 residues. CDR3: CASSYSSGRSPYF. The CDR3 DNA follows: TGTGCCAGCAGTTACTCTAGCGGGAGGTCACCGTACTTC.

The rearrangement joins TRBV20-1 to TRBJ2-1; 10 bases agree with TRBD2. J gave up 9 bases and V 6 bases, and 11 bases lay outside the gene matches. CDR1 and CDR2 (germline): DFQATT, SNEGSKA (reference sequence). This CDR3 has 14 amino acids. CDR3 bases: TGCAGTGCAACCGGGACTAGCGAGCCCCCTGAGCAGTTCTTC. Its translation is CSATGTSEPPEQFF.

CDR3 sequence: CSVAGTAAGAEAFF. DNA for the CDR3: TGCAGCGTTGCCGGGACTGCCGCAGGGGCTGAAGCTTTCTTT. The chain is built from TRBV29-1 and TRBJ1-1, with D tentatively TRBD1 (6 bases). V shed 4 bases and J shed 6 bases, with 18 bases lying between them. The germline CDR1 and CDR2 sequences are SQVTM and ANQGSEA. The CDR3 spans 14 residues.

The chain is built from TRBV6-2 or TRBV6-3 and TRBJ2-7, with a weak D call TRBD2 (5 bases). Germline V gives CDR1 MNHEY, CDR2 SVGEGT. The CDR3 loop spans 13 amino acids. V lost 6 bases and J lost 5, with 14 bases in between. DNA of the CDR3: TGTGCCAGCAGCCGCGGGCTCGCCAACGAGCAGTACTTC. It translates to CASSRGLANEQYF.

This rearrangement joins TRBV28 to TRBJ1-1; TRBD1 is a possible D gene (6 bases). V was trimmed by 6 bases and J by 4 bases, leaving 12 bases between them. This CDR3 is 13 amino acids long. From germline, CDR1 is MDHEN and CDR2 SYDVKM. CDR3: CASSTLGGTEAFF. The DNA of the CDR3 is TGTGCCAGCAGCACCTTAGGGGGCACTGAAGCTTTCTTT.

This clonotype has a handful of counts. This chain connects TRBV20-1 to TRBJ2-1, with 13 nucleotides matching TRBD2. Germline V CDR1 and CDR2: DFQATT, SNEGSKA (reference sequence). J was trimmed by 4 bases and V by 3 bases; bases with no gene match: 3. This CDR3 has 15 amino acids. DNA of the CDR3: TGCAGTGCTAGGGGACTAGCGGGAAGTTACAATGAGCAGTTCTTC. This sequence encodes CSARGLAGSYNEQFF.

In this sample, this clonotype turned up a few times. The CDR3 DNA reads TGTGCCAGCAGTGAAGTTGGAGTGTACAATGAGCAGTTCTTC. This gives the protein CASSEVGVYNEQFF. The chain recombines TRBV6-1 with TRBJ2-1, with D unclear. In germline, CDR1 is MNHNS, CDR2 SASEGT. This CDR3 contains 14 residues. V lost 1 base, J lost 4 bases, and 8 bases lay in between.

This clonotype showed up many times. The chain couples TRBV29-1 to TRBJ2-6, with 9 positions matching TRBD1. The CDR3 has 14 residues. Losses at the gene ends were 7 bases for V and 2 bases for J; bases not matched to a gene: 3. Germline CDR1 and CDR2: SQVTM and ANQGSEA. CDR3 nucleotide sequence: TGCAGCGCCGGACAGGGGACTGGGGCCAACGTCCTGACTTTC. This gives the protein CSAGQGTGANVLTF.

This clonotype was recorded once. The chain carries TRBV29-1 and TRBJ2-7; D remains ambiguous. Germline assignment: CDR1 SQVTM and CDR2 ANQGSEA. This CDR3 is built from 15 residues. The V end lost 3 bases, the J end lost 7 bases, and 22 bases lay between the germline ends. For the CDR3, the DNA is TGCAGCGTTGATGGGTTAGAGAAGTCCTACAATGAGCAGTACTTC. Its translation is CSVDGLEKSYNEQYF.

The CDR3 DNA sequence: TGTGCCAGCAGTCTCAGGCCCCCTAATGAAAAACTGTTTTTT. It translates to CASSLRPPNEKLFF. This chain uses TRBV28 with TRBJ1-4; no reliable D call. Trimming removed 5 bases from V and 3 bases from J, with 10 bases in between. Germline-derived CDR1 and CDR2 are MDHEN and SYDVKM. The length of the CDR3 is 14 residues. The complete variable domain, with remaining parts taken from reference TRBV28 and TRBJ1-4, reads DVKVTQSSRYLVKRTGEKVFLECVQDMDHENMFWYRQDPGLGLRLIYFSYDVKMKEKGDIPEGYSVSREKKERFSLILESASTNQTSMYLCASSLRPPNEKLFFGSGTQLSVL.

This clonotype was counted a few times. The CDR3 nucleotides read TGTGCCAGCAGTTACTCTCCTTTGGGGGCGGGGCAGTATTTT. This translates into CASSYSPLGAGQYF. The rearrangement uses TRBV6-5 and TRBJ2-3, with D perhaps matching TRBD1 (6 bases). Germline values: CDR1 MNHEY, CDR2 SVGAGI. V was clipped by 0 bases and J by 11 bases, with 15 bases between them. The CDR3 loop spans 14 amino acids.

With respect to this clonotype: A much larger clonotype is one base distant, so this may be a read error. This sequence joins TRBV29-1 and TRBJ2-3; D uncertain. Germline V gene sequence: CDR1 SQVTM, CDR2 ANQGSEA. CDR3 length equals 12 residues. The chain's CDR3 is CSVDVRLDAQYF. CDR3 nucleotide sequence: TGCAGCGTTGACGTCCGTTTAGATGCGCAGTATTTT.

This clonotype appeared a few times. The CDR3 DNA is TGTGCCAGCAGCCCTCTGGGAGGGGTCTACAATGAGCAGTTCTTC. This translates into CASSPLGGVYNEQFF. The chain uses TRBV7-9 and TRBJ2-1, with 7 nucleotides matching TRBD2. The V and J ends lost 5 bases and 3 bases, in that order; junction bases with no gene match: 7. The CDR3 length is 15 residues. Per the germline V gene, CDR1 is SEHNR and CDR2 is FQNEAQ (reference sequence).

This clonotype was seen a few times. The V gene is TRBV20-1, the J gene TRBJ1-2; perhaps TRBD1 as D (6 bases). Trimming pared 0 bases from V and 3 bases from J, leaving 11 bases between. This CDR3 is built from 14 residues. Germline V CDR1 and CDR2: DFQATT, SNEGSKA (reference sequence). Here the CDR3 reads CSARDRKGDYGYTF. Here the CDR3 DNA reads TGCAGTGCTAGAGATCGTAAGGGGGACTATGGCTACACCTTC.

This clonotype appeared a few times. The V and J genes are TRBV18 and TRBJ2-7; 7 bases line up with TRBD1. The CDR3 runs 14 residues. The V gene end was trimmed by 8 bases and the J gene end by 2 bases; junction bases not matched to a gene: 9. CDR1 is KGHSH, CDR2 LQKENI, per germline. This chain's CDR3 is CASPHKGQTYEQYF. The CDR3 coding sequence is TGTGCCAGCCCACACAAGGGACAGACCTACGAGCAGTACTTC.

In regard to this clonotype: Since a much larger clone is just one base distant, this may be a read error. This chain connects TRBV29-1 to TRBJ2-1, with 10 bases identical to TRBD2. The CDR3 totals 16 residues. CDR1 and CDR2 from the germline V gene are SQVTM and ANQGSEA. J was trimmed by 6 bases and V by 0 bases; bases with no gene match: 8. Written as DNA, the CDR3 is TGCAGCGTTGAAGAGGCTAGCGGGAGTCAGTGCAATGAGCAGTTCTTC. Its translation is CSVEEASGSQCNEQFF.